A single sample gave rise to the 10 T cell receptor beta chains below, sequenced in a study of shared clonotypes between healthy human individuals. Using immunoSEQ multiplex PCR, the repertoire was profiled, and TCRdb retains in-frame clones only, with some absent. The sample contains roughly 1.4 million clones, about 98.5% of which appear only once. Sequenced sample: naive CD4+ T cells sorted from blood. As for subset: CD45RA+ positively selected. The source of these receptors is a man younger than 45 in good health.

The J gene is TRBJ1-5, the V gene TRBV28; 8 bases match TRBD1. V gave up 5 bases and J gave up 7 bases; unmatched junction bases: 4. Germline loops: CDR1 MDHEN, CDR2 SYDVKM. The CDR3 contains 13 residues. CDR3 nucleotides: TGTGCCAGCAGTCCAGGGGGCCTCCAGCCCCAGCATTTT. This gives the protein CASSPGGLQPQHF.

This rearrangement joins TRBV11-2 to TRBJ2-2, with D uncertain. The germline V gene encodes CDR1 SGHAT and CDR2 FQNNGV. Trimming took off 6 bases at V and 9 bases at J, with 14 bases between the two ends. This CDR3 spans 13 amino acids. The CDR3 reads CASSPLRLWELFF. In DNA, the CDR3 is TGTGCCAGCAGTCCACTGAGACTCTGGGAGCTGTTTTTT.

The CDR3 loop reads CASSLAGATYEQYF. The CDR3 nucleotides are TGTGCCAGCAGCTTGGCAGGGGCGACCTACGAGCAGTACTTC. This chain uses TRBV7-8 with TRBJ2-7, with D possibly TRBD1 on 6 matching bases. V shed 3 bases and J shed 2 bases, with 11 bases lying between them. Germline CDR1 and CDR2: SGHVS and FQNEAQ. The CDR3 totals 14 residues.

The chain joins TRBV5-4 to TRBJ2-7; D not resolved. The germline V and J ends were trimmed by 0 bases and 2 bases, with 9 bases remaining between them. CDR3 length: 14 amino acids. Looked up from germline, CDR1 is SGHNT and CDR2 is YYREEE (reference sequence). The CDR3 here is CASSLEGRTYEQYF. Here the CDR3 DNA reads TGTGCCAGCAGCTTGGAGGGCAGAACCTACGAGCAGTACTTC. The full variable domain, with the rest looked up from reference TRBV5-4 and TRBJ2-7, is ETGVTQSPTHLIKTRGQQVTLRCSSQSGHNTVSWYQQALGQGPQFIFQYYREEENGRGNFPPRFSGLQFPNYSSELNVNALELDDSALYLCASSLEGRTYEQYFGPGTRLTVT.

The genes are TRBV7-3 and TRBJ2-1; 8 bases are a match to TRBD2. This CDR3 has 17 residues. The germline V gene has CDR1 SGHTA and CDR2 FQGTGA. Unmatched junction bases numbered 18, after V lost 5 bases and J lost 9 bases. In DNA form, the CDR3 reads TGTGCCAGCAGCCAACGGGCCCCCGGGACTAGTCGTGGTGAGCAGTTCTTC. It encodes CASSQRAPGTSRGEQFF.

This chain uses TRBV10-2 with TRBJ2-5; 7 bases line up with TRBD1. J lost 4 bases, V lost 2 bases, and 7 bases had no gene match. This CDR3 region has 15 residues. Germline V gene data show CDR1 as WSHSY and CDR2 as SAAADI. CDR3 sequence (DNA): TGCGCCAGCAGTGAGCTTTACAGGGGAACAGAGACCCAGTACTTC. It specifies CASSELYRGTETQYF.

The V call is TRBV10-3, the J call TRBJ2-3; D is possibly TRBD2 (5 bases). The CDR3 spans 16 residues. Germline V gives CDR1 ENHRY, CDR2 SYGVKD. Between the trimmed V and J ends, which lost 6 bases and 0 bases, there was a span of 16 bases. DNA of the CDR3: TGTGCCATCAGCCTTCGGAGCGGAGAGAGCACAGATACGCAGTATTTT. Residues: CAISLRSGESTDTQYF.

This chain connects TRBV6-5 to TRBJ2-7; possibly TRBD2 for D (5 bases). Germline values: CDR1 MNHEY, CDR2 SVGAGI. The CDR3 has 14 residues. Trimming removed 6 bases at V and 4 bases at J, with 16 bases between. The CDR3 here is CASSSLVSLYEQYF. CDR3 nucleotide sequence: TGTGCCAGCAGCTCACTAGTGAGCCTATACGAGCAGTACTTC.

The chain links TRBV4-1 to TRBJ1-1; the D gene is possibly TRBD1 (6 bases). The length of the CDR3 is 17 residues. V lost 3 bases and J lost 4, with 21 bases in between. Per the germline V gene, CDR1 is MGHRA and CDR2 is YSYEKL. CDR3 protein: CASSHPKRGHHATEAFF. CDR3 bases: TGCGCCAGCAGCCACCCCAAACGGGGACATCATGCCACTGAAGCTTTCTTT.

CDR3 sequence: CASSIEGQGGNIQYF. DNA of the CDR3: TGTGCCAGCAGCATCGAAGGACAGGGGGGAAACATTCAGTACTTC. J is TRBJ2-4 and V is TRBV7-9; 10 bases agree with TRBD1. The CDR3 is 15 amino acids. The J segment lost 6 bases and the V segment lost 5 bases, leaving 7 bases of the junction unmatched. Germline V gene data show CDR1 as SEHNR and CDR2 as FQNEAQ (reference sequence).